These T cell receptor beta chains were read from a single sample in a study of blood T cell repertoires in COVID-19. Profiled with immunoSEQ multiplex PCR; TCRdb holds only in-frame clones, not every one. This sample has about 75,000 clones, with about 74% found just once. The sequenced sample consisted of peripheral blood. All receptors come from a human donor with acute or convalescent COVID-19. The donor label of this sample is uncertain. Both conserved end residues are part of each CDR3. Fields, in order: clone size, V gene, D gene, J gene, CDR3 protein, CDR3 DNA. A D gene is named only where the DNA matches it firmly. Part of the rows lack a size; the others show once, few, many or a class for expanded clones.

>-|TRBV12-3/TRBV12-4|-|TRBJ1-1
CASSLRGYTEAFF
TGTGCCAGCAGTTTAAGGGGCTACACTGAAGCTTTCTTT
>few|TRBV19|TRBD1|TRBJ1-1
CASSIGDRYNTEAFF
TGTGCCAGTAGTATTGGGGACAGGTATAACACTGAAGCTTTCTTT
>once|TRBV2|TRBD2|TRBJ2-1
CASSYTWTSGTGEQFF
TGTGCCAGCAGCTACACATGGACTAGCGGGACGGGTGAGCAGTTCTTC
>many|TRBV5-6|-|TRBJ2-1
CASSFGRGSSYNEQFF
TGTGCCAGCAGCTTCGGACGGGGAAGCTCCTACAATGAGCAGTTCTTC
>-|TRBV7-2|-|TRBJ1-5
CASSLSQGYQPQHF
TGTGCCAGCAGCTTATCACAGGGCTATCAGCCCCAGCATTTT
>-|TRBV6-2/TRBV6-3|TRBD2|TRBJ2-7
CASSYRGLAGGRHEQYF
TGTGCCAGCAGTTACCGGGGACTAGCGGGAGGGCGGCACGAGCAGTACTTC
>-|TRBV9|TRBD2|TRBJ2-7
CASSPSGRSYEQYF
TGTGCCAGCAGTCCTAGCGGGAGGTCCTACGAGCAGTACTTC
>-|TRBV6-5|-|TRBJ1-6
CASKTTGYNSPLHF
TGTGCCAGCAAAACAACAGGGTACAATTCACCCCTCCACTTT
>-|TRBV10-3|-|TRBJ1-5
CAISESGGNQPQHF
TGTGCCATCAGTGAGTCGGGAGGAAATCAGCCCCAGCATTTT
>-|TRBV7-2|-|TRBJ2-3
CASSLQAYSTDTQYF
TGTGCCAGCAGCTTACAGGCGTATAGCACAGATACGCAGTATTTT
>few|TRBV7-9|TRBD2|TRBJ2-5
CASSLGLAAQETQYF
TGTGCCAGCAGCTTAGGTCTAGCGGCCCAAGAGACCCAGTACTTC
>-|TRBV6-2/TRBV6-3|-|TRBJ1-2
CASSLHNYGYTF
TGTGCCAGCAGTTTACATAACTATGGCTACACCTTC
>-|TRBV12-3/TRBV12-4|-|TRBJ2-3
CASSLAVVDTQYF
TGTGCCAGCAGTTTAGCCGTAGTGGATACGCAGTATTTT
>-|TRBV10-1|TRBD1|TRBJ1-6
CANPSDRDGNSPLHF
TGCGCCAATCCAAGCGACAGGGATGGTAATTCACCCCTCCACTTT
>-|TRBV7-2|-|TRBJ2-5
CASSLGVGGNQETQYF
TGTGCCAGCAGCCTGGGCGTGGGTGGAAACCAAGAGACCCAGTACTTC
>-|TRBV6-5|-|TRBJ1-2
CASSLRGFRGYTF
TGTGCCAGCAGTTTAAGAGGGTTTCGTGGCTACACCTTC
>-|TRBV3-1/TRBV3-2|-|TRBJ2-3
CASSQGRGDLGTQYF
TGTGCCAGCAGCCAAGGGCGGGGCGACCTAGGTACGCAGTATTTT
>-|TRBV5-1|-|TRBJ2-7
CASSFTSPYEQYF
TGCGCCAGCAGCTTCACTTCGCCCTACGAGCAGTACTTC
>-|TRBV28|TRBD1|TRBJ2-2
CASRGQGFDTGELFF
TGTGCCAGCAGGGGACAGGGGTTTGACACCGGGGAGCTGTTTTTT
>-|TRBV28|TRBD1|TRBJ1-1
CASRRPTGVNTEAFF
TGTGCCAGCAGACGCCCAACAGGGGTGAACACTGAAGCTTTCTTT
>-|TRBV28|TRBD2|TRBJ2-2
CASSGGSGINTGELFF
TGTGCCAGCAGTGGGGGTAGCGGGATTAACACCGGGGAGCTGTTTTTT
>-|TRBV7-8|TRBD1|TRBJ2-3
CASTYRGPTDTQYF
TGTGCCAGCACGTACAGGGGGCCGACAGATACGCAGTATTTT